This T cell receptor (beta chain) was observed in a study of blood T cell repertoires in COVID-19. Study context: Material from acute and convalescent COVID-19 was sourced from the United States, Italy and Spain. T cells, B-cell-depleted T cells, or PBMCs provided the cDNA or gDNA that served as material.

Per the authors' pipeline: Reference gene primers were amplified, and this amplification served to estimate nucleated cell counts. TCRdb's copy holds only in-frame clones and misses some; the assay was immunoSEQ multiplex PCR. V and J calls and clone size are given by that table; D and trimming were obtained from the DNA. Here the sample spans 130,000 or so clones, more than 75% being singletons. This sequence was found in a human donor in a cohort sampled during active COVID-19. Material: peripheral blood.

This chain's CDR3 is CASSPRGPQETQYF. In nucleotides, the CDR3 is TGTGCCAGCAGCCCCCGAGGGCCACAAGAGACCCAGTACTTC. The chain couples TRBV13 to TRBJ2-5, with TRBD2 as a possible D gene (5 bases). The germline V and J ends were trimmed by 5 bases and 2 bases, with 12 bases remaining between them. The CDR3 spans 14 residues. Per germline, CDR1 PRHDT and CDR2 FYEKMQ (reference sequence).